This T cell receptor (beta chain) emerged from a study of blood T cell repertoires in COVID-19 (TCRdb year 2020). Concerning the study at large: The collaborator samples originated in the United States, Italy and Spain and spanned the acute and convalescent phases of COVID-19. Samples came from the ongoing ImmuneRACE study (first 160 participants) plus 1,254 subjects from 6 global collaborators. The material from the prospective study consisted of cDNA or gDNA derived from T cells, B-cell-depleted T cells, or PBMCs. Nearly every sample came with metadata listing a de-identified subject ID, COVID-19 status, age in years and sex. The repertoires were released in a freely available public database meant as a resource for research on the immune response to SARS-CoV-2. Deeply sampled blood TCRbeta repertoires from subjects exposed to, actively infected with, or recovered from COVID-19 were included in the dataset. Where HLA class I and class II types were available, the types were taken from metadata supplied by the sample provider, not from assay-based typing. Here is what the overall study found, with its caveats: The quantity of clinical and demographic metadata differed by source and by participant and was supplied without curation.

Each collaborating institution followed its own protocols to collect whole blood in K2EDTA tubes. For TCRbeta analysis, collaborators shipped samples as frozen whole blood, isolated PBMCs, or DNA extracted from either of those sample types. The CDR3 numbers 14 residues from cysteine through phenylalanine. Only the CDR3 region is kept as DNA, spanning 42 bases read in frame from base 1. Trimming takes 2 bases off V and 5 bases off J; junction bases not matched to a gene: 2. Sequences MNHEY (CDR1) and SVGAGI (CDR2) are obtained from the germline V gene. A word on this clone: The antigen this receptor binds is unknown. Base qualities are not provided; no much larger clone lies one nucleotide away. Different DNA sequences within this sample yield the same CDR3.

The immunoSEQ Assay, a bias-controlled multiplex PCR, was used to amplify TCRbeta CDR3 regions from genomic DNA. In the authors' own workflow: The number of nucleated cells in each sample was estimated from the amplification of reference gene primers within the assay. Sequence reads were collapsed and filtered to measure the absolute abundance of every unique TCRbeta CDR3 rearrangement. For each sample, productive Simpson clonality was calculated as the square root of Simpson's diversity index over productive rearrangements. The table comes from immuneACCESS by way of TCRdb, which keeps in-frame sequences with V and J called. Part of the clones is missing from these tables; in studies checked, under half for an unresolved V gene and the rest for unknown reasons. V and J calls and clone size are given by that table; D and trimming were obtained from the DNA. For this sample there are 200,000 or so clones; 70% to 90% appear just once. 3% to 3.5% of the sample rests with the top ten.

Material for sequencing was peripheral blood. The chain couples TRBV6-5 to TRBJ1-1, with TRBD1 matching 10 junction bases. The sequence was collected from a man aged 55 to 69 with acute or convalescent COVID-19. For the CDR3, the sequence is CASSYGDRGTEAFF. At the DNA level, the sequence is TGTGCCAGCAGTTACGGGGACAGGGGTACTGAAGCTTTCTTT.